The rows below give T cell receptor beta chains drawn from one sample of a study of T-cell reconstitution after alpha-beta-depleted transplantation in children. Each CDR3 protein gets one entry after TCRdb re-called the PCR reads with MiXCR. This table holds approximately 490,000 distinct CDR3 sequences, roughly an eighth found once. Sequencing used PBMCs from the stem cell graft donor, obtained from the stem cell graft. The receptors stem from a human donor who donated a stem cell graft to a child with combined immunodeficiency. Each CDR3 is given with its conserved first and last residue. The D gene is left open where the match is weak. Size is stated for part of the rows, as once, few or many counts, or as a class when the clone is expanded.

CDR3nt: TGCAGCGTCGGGGAGGTGGGGGCGCATGGCTACACCTTC
CDR3aa: CSVGEVGAHGYTF
j_gene: TRBJ1-2
d_gene: .
v_gene: TRBV29-1
len: 13
abundance: many

CDR3nt: TGCGCCAGCAGCTTCGGTGGAGGGGAGACCCAGTACTTC
CDR3aa: CASSFGGGETQYF
j_gene: TRBJ2-5
d_gene: .
v_gene: TRBV12-3/TRBV12-4
len: 13
abundance: many

CDR3nt: TGTGCCAGCTCACCAGATGGCGGCGGGAGGCTCTACGAGCAGTACTTC
CDR3aa: CASSPDGGGRLYEQYF
j_gene: TRBJ2-7
d_gene: TRBD2
v_gene: TRBV18
len: 16
abundance: .

CDR3nt: TGTGCCAGCAGTCCGACCCATGCCTACGAGCAGTACTTC
CDR3aa: CASSPTHAYEQYF
j_gene: TRBJ2-7
d_gene: .
v_gene: TRBV12-3/TRBV12-4
len: 13
abundance: few

CDR3nt: TGTGCCAGCAGCAGCCCGGGACAGGGGGCGAACACCGGGGAGCTGTTTTTT
CDR3aa: CASSSPGQGANTGELFF
j_gene: TRBJ2-2
d_gene: TRBD1
v_gene: TRBV11-3
len: 17
abundance: few

CDR3nt: TGTGCCAGCAGCAAAGTCGGCTCTAGACAGTTCTTC
CDR3aa: CASSKVGSRQFF
j_gene: TRBJ2-1
d_gene: .
v_gene: TRBV21-1
len: 12
abundance: .

CDR3nt: TGTGCCAGCAACTCCCCGGGACAGGGGGCGAACGTCCTGACTTTC
CDR3aa: CASNSPGQGANVLTF
j_gene: TRBJ2-6
d_gene: TRBD1
v_gene: TRBV12-3/TRBV12-4
len: 15
abundance: many

CDR3nt: TGTGCCAGCAGTCTGATCGGGAGCACAGATACGCAGTATTTT
CDR3aa: CASSLIGSTDTQYF
j_gene: TRBJ2-3
d_gene: .
v_gene: TRBV2
len: 14
abundance: .

CDR3nt: TGTGCCAGTAGGCTAGTCGGCGCCTACGAGCAGTACTTC
CDR3aa: CASRLVGAYEQYF
j_gene: TRBJ2-7
d_gene: .
v_gene: TRBV6-4
len: 13
abundance: many

CDR3nt: TGTGCCAGTACGACTAGCGGGGAGTCCAGGAAGGCCGGGGAGCTGTTTTTT
CDR3aa: CASTTSGESRKAGELFF
j_gene: TRBJ2-2
d_gene: TRBD2
v_gene: TRBV3-1
len: 17
abundance: .

CDR3nt: TGTGCCAGCTCACCGGGGGGGAGTTCACCCCTCCACTTT
CDR3aa: CASSPGGSSPLHF
j_gene: TRBJ1-6
d_gene: .
v_gene: TRBV18
len: 13
abundance: many

CDR3nt: TGTGCCAGCAGCTTACTCGACAACTACGAGCAGTACTTC
CDR3aa: CASSLLDNYEQYF
j_gene: TRBJ2-7
d_gene: .
v_gene: TRBV7-2
len: 13
abundance: few

CDR3nt: TGTGCCTGGAGTTCGGGTACCTACGAGCAGTACTTC
CDR3aa: CAWSSGTYEQYF
j_gene: TRBJ2-7
d_gene: .
v_gene: TRBV30
len: 12
abundance: few

CDR3nt: TGTGCCAGCATGGGTTGGGGCTCTGGGGCCAACGTCCTGACTTTC
CDR3aa: CASMGWGSGANVLTF
j_gene: TRBJ2-6
d_gene: .
v_gene: TRBV7-2
len: 15
abundance: .

CDR3nt: TGTGCCAGCAGTACGGGTTGGCCCCAGCATTTT
CDR3aa: CASSTGWPQHF
j_gene: TRBJ1-5
d_gene: .
v_gene: TRBV6-2/TRBV6-3
len: 11
abundance: few

CDR3nt: TGCAGTGCCCTACCGGCCTCTGGGGCCAACGTCCTGACTTTC
CDR3aa: CSALPASGANVLTF
j_gene: TRBJ2-6
d_gene: .
v_gene: TRBV20-1
len: 14
abundance: few

CDR3nt: TGTGCCAGCAGCCTCGGACAGGGGCGAAACTTACCCACTGAAGCTTTCTTT
CDR3aa: CASSLGQGRNLPTEAFF
j_gene: TRBJ1-1
d_gene: TRBD1
v_gene: TRBV13
len: 17
abundance: .

CDR3nt: TGCGCCAGCAGCTTTGACGGACAGCCTAGCACAGATACGCAGTATTTT
CDR3aa: CASSFDGQPSTDTQYF
j_gene: TRBJ2-3
d_gene: .
v_gene: TRBV5-1
len: 16
abundance: many

CDR3nt: TGCAGCGTTGAAAATGATTCGGACAGTTACGAGCAGTACTTC
CDR3aa: CSVENDSDSYEQYF
j_gene: TRBJ2-7
d_gene: .
v_gene: TRBV29-1
len: 14
abundance: few

CDR3nt: TGTGCCAGCAGCTCCCCCCTCTTCGATGACTCCTACGAGCAGTACTTC
CDR3aa: CASSSPLFDDSYEQYF
j_gene: TRBJ2-7
d_gene: .
v_gene: TRBV7-8
len: 16
abundance: .

CDR3nt: TGCGCCAGCAGCAAGGGACAGGGGTTGCTCCACGAGCAGTACTTC
CDR3aa: CASSKGQGLLHEQYF
j_gene: TRBJ2-7
d_gene: TRBD1
v_gene: TRBV5-1
len: 15
abundance: .

CDR3nt: TGCAGTGCTGTTACAGGGATTGATGGCTACACCTTC
CDR3aa: CSAVTGIDGYTF
j_gene: TRBJ1-2
d_gene: .
v_gene: TRBV20-1
len: 12
abundance: many

CDR3nt: TGCGCCAGCTCAACGGGTAAGACAGGTGGGAATGAGCAGTTCTTC
CDR3aa: CASSTGKTGGNEQFF
j_gene: TRBJ2-1
d_gene: .
v_gene: TRBV5-1
len: 15
abundance: many

CDR3nt: TGTGCCAGCAGTTACGCGGGGTTCAGTGGCTACACCTTC
CDR3aa: CASSYAGFSGYTF
j_gene: TRBJ1-2
d_gene: .
v_gene: TRBV6-5
len: 13
abundance: many

CDR3nt: TGTGCCAGCAGCATCCGGACTAGCGGGAGCGGCGAGCAGTACTTC
CDR3aa: CASSIRTSGSGEQYF
j_gene: TRBJ2-7
d_gene: TRBD2
v_gene: TRBV7-2
len: 15
abundance: few

CDR3nt: TGTGCCAGCAGCTTAGCAGGGTCGGAGACCCAGTACTTC
CDR3aa: CASSLAGSETQYF
j_gene: TRBJ2-5
d_gene: .
v_gene: TRBV7-9
len: 13
abundance: many

CDR3nt: TGTGCCAGCACCCCCGGTCGTCGACAGGGCGCGAGGGAGACCCAGTACTTC
CDR3aa: CASTPGRRQGARETQYF
j_gene: TRBJ2-5
d_gene: TRBD1
v_gene: TRBV2
len: 17
abundance: once

CDR3nt: TGTGCCAGCAGCCAAGGTTCGATTGGAGAGAAGAGCAATGAGCAGTTCTTC
CDR3aa: CASSQGSIGEKSNEQFF
j_gene: TRBJ2-1
d_gene: .
v_gene: TRBV3-1
len: 17
abundance: many

CDR3nt: TGTGCCAGCAGCTTCAGGGGGCTCGGCCGGGAGACCCAGTACTTC
CDR3aa: CASSFRGLGRETQYF
j_gene: TRBJ2-5
d_gene: TRBD1
v_gene: TRBV28
len: 15
abundance: many

CDR3nt: TGCAGCGTTGGCCGGGAGGGCCCGGTCTCCTACAATGAGCAGTTCTTC
CDR3aa: CSVGREGPVSYNEQFF
j_gene: TRBJ2-1
d_gene: TRBD2
v_gene: TRBV29-1
len: 16
abundance: .

CDR3nt: TGTGCCAGCAGCTTGAGACTAGCGGTGAAGGATGAGCAGTTCTTC
CDR3aa: CASSLRLAVKDEQFF
j_gene: TRBJ2-1
d_gene: TRBD2
v_gene: TRBV5-6
len: 15
abundance: many

CDR3nt: TGTGCCAGCGGCCGCCAGGGGGTATTGAATGAAGCTTTCTTT
CDR3aa: CASGRQGVLNEAFF
j_gene: TRBJ1-1
d_gene: TRBD1
v_gene: TRBV27
len: 14
abundance: .

CDR3nt: TGCAGCGTTGAAGGACTAGCGGGGGAATTCCAAGAGACCCAGTACTTC
CDR3aa: CSVEGLAGEFQETQYF
j_gene: TRBJ2-5
d_gene: TRBD2
v_gene: TRBV29-1
len: 16
abundance: many

CDR3nt: TGTGCCAGCAGTTTTTGGGCAGGGTATGAAAAACTGTTTTTT
CDR3aa: CASSFWAGYEKLFF
j_gene: TRBJ1-4
d_gene: .
v_gene: TRBV12-3/TRBV12-4
len: 14
abundance: .

CDR3nt: TGTGCCAGCAGCCCGGGACTAATCTATGGCTACACCTTC
CDR3aa: CASSPGLIYGYTF
j_gene: TRBJ1-2
d_gene: .
v_gene: TRBV5-6
len: 13
abundance: many

CDR3nt: TGTGCCAGCAGTTTGGGCGGGAGCGGGAGCTTCAATGAGCAGTTCTTC
CDR3aa: CASSLGGSGSFNEQFF
j_gene: TRBJ2-1
d_gene: TRBD2
v_gene: TRBV6-5
len: 16
abundance: few

CDR3nt: TGTGCCAGCAGCAAACAGAACACCGGGGAGCTGTTTTTT
CDR3aa: CASSKQNTGELFF
j_gene: TRBJ2-2
d_gene: .
v_gene: TRBV9
len: 13
abundance: few

CDR3nt: TGTGCCAGCAGGAGACAGGGCCTGAGCTCTGGAAACACCATATATTTT
CDR3aa: CASRRQGLSSGNTIYF
j_gene: TRBJ1-3
d_gene: TRBD1
v_gene: TRBV28
len: 16
abundance: few

CDR3nt: TGTGCCAGCAGCGCTTACGTGTGGGGGGAAGGAGAGCAGTACTTC
CDR3aa: CASSAYVWGEGEQYF
j_gene: TRBJ2-7
d_gene: .
v_gene: TRBV9
len: 15
abundance: few

CDR3nt: TGTGCCAGCAGCCCTTTTGGACTAAACAATGAGCAGTTCTTC
CDR3aa: CASSPFGLNNEQFF
j_gene: TRBJ2-1
d_gene: .
v_gene: TRBV14
len: 14
abundance: .

CDR3nt: TGTGCCAGCAGCTCAACTAGCGGGAGCGGAGAGCAGTACTTC
CDR3aa: CASSSTSGSGEQYF
j_gene: TRBJ2-7
d_gene: TRBD2
v_gene: TRBV11-2
len: 14
abundance: .

CDR3nt: TGTGCCAGCAGCGCAACTAGGGGAGTCGGGCCCCAGCATTTT
CDR3aa: CASSATRGVGPQHF
j_gene: TRBJ1-5
d_gene: .
v_gene: TRBV6-1
len: 14
abundance: .

CDR3nt: TGTGCCTGGAGTATGACCTCAGGGAGGGCGAACACCGGGGAGCTGTTTTTT
CDR3aa: CAWSMTSGRANTGELFF
j_gene: TRBJ2-2
d_gene: TRBD2
v_gene: TRBV30
len: 17
abundance: .

CDR3nt: TGTGCCAGCAGCCAAGAAGGGACAGAAGACAATGAGCAGTTCTTC
CDR3aa: CASSQEGTEDNEQFF
j_gene: TRBJ2-1
d_gene: TRBD1
v_gene: TRBV3-1
len: 15
abundance: .

CDR3nt: TGTGCCAGCAGCGTAGACGGCGACTCCTACGAGCAGTACTTC
CDR3aa: CASSVDGDSYEQYF
j_gene: TRBJ2-7
d_gene: .
v_gene: TRBV9
len: 14
abundance: few

CDR3nt: TGTGCCAGCAGTTACGGGAACAGGGGGCGTTTCGACAAACTGTTTTTT
CDR3aa: CASSYGNRGRFDKLFF
j_gene: TRBJ1-4
d_gene: TRBD1
v_gene: TRBV6-5
len: 16
abundance: .

CDR3nt: TGCAGAGCACGGGACGGTTACAATGAGCAGTTCTTC
CDR3aa: CRARDGYNEQFF
j_gene: TRBJ2-1
d_gene: .
v_gene: TRBV20-1
len: 12
abundance: .

CDR3nt: TGTGCCAGCAGTCCAGATAGCACGGGACTACAAGAGACCCAGTACTTC
CDR3aa: CASSPDSTGLQETQYF
j_gene: TRBJ2-5
d_gene: TRBD2
v_gene: TRBV7-9
len: 16
abundance: .

CDR3nt: TGCAGCGTCGGGACAGGCCTCACAGATACGCAGTATTTT
CDR3aa: CSVGTGLTDTQYF
j_gene: TRBJ2-3
d_gene: TRBD1
v_gene: TRBV29-1
len: 13
abundance: .

CDR3nt: TGTGCCATCAGTGAGAACAGTTATAATTCACCCCTCCACTTT
CDR3aa: CAISENSYNSPLHF
j_gene: TRBJ1-6
d_gene: .
v_gene: TRBV10-3
len: 14
abundance: .

CDR3nt: TGCGCCAGCAGTCAATCTCGGCAGCGTGGGGAAGGGGACATCGTCCTGACTTTC
CDR3aa: CASSQSRQRGEGDIVLTF
j_gene: TRBJ2-6
d_gene: .
v_gene: TRBV23-1
len: 18
abundance: once

CDR3nt: TGTGCCAGCACCGTAGCGGGAGGAAGGCGAGAGACCCAGTACTTC
CDR3aa: CASTVAGGRRETQYF
j_gene: TRBJ2-5
d_gene: TRBD2
v_gene: TRBV3-1
len: 15
abundance: few

CDR3nt: TGTGCCAGCAGTTCACCCATAGCGGGGATGAACACTGAAGCTTTCTTT
CDR3aa: CASSSPIAGMNTEAFF
j_gene: TRBJ1-1
d_gene: .
v_gene: TRBV12-3/TRBV12-4
len: 16
abundance: few

CDR3nt: TGCGCCAGCAGCTTGGATCTCAATAGACCTTACGAGCAGTACTTC
CDR3aa: CASSLDLNRPYEQYF
j_gene: TRBJ2-7
d_gene: .
v_gene: TRBV5-1
len: 15
abundance: .

CDR3nt: TGTGCCAGCAGTTTATCGGGGGTAGGGGCTTACGAGCAGTACTTC
CDR3aa: CASSLSGVGAYEQYF
j_gene: TRBJ2-7
d_gene: .
v_gene: TRBV27
len: 15
abundance: .

CDR3nt: TGCAGCGTTGAGGCGGCTAGCGGGACCAATGAGCAGTTCTTC
CDR3aa: CSVEAASGTNEQFF
j_gene: TRBJ2-1
d_gene: TRBD2
v_gene: TRBV29-1
len: 14
abundance: many

CDR3nt: TGTGCCAGGAGCCAAGCAAGGGGACAGACCCTCTCTGTGTACGAGCAGTACTTC
CDR3aa: CARSQARGQTLSVYEQYF
j_gene: TRBJ2-7
d_gene: TRBD1
v_gene: TRBV12-3/TRBV12-4
len: 18
abundance: .